This entry lists 32 T cell receptor beta chains sequenced from one sample in a study of blood T cell repertoires in COVID-19. Method: immunoSEQ multiplex PCR; TCRdb's copy keeps in-frame clones and lacks some. The profile shows around 250,000 clones, 80% to 90% of them singletons. The sequenced material came from PBMCs or T cells enriched from blood (not recorded which). Receptor source: a woman aged 45-60 years who had recovered from COVID-19.

The chain has TRBV11-3 and TRBJ2-7; 8 nucleotides match TRBD1. There are 14 residues in the CDR3. The V gene end was trimmed by 5 bases and the J gene end by 5 bases; junction bases not matched to a gene: 8. Germline values: CDR1 SGHNT, CDR2 YENEEA. The CDR3 sequence: CASSPGQGTNEQYF. As DNA, the CDR3 is TGTGCCAGCAGCCCCGGACAGGGAACAAACGAGCAGTACTTC.

J is TRBJ1-1 and V is TRBV27; no firm D call. Germline CDR1 is MNHEY and CDR2 is SMNVEV (reference sequence). V was shortened by 6 bases and J by 4 bases, with 12 bases between the two germline ends. The CDR3 is made up of 13 amino acids. The CDR3 is CASSIDKATEAFF. CDR3 DNA: TGTGCCAGCAGCATAGACAAAGCCACTGAAGCTTTCTTT.

V and J are TRBV27 and TRBJ2-7, with 7 positions matching TRBD1. The CDR3 runs to 16 residues. Per the germline V gene, CDR1 is MNHEY and CDR2 is SMNVEV (reference sequence). After removal of 2 bases from V and 4 bases from J, the junction contained 11 bases not matched to a gene. CDR3 residues: CASSLTRTGIRYEQYF. The CDR3 bases are TGTGCCAGCAGTTTAACCCGGACAGGTATCAGGTACGAGCAGTACTTC.

The V call is TRBV15, the J call TRBJ2-1; 8 bases are shared with TRBD2. The CDR3 is 15 amino acids. J lost 0 bases, V lost 2 bases, and 0 bases had no gene match. Looked up from germline, CDR1 is LNHNV and CDR2 is YYDKDF (reference sequence). CDR3 amino acids: CATSRSGSSYNEQFF. The DNA for the CDR3 is TGTGCCACCAGCAGAAGCGGGAGCTCCTACAATGAGCAGTTCTTC.

The rearrangement joins TRBV12-3 or TRBV12-4 to TRBJ1-2; possible D gene TRBD1, 5 bases. V was pared by 1 base and J by 14 bases, with 14 bases between. CDR3 size: 12 residues. CDR3 region: CASSLESGPLTF. DNA for the CDR3: TGTGCCAGCAGTTTAGAGTCAGGGCCATTAACCTTC.

The chain employs TRBV19 and TRBJ2-1; tentatively, D is TRBD2 (6 bases). Trimming pared 6 bases from V and 7 bases from J, leaving 13 bases between. Germline CDR1 and CDR2: LNHDA and SQIVND (reference sequence). The CDR3 is 13 amino acids. The CDR3 coding sequence is TGTGCCAGTAGCGGGAGAGTTGGGAATGAGCAGTTCTTC. This encodes CASSGRVGNEQFF.

The chain combines TRBV2 with TRBJ1-2; weak D call: TRBD1 (5 bases). The V and J ends lost 5 bases and 4 bases respectively, with 17 bases between them. Germline CDR1 is SNHLY and CDR2 is FYNNEI. CDR3 size: 15 residues. The CDR3 DNA reads as TGTGCCAGCAGTTCAAGTACCGGGACTGCCTATGGCTACACCTTC. Protein sequence: CASSSSTGTAYGYTF.

The chain employs TRBV19 and TRBJ1-1, with a possible D match to TRBD1 (6 bases). This CDR3 has 11 amino acids. The V and J ends lost 8 bases and 6 bases respectively, with 10 bases between them. Germline lookup yields CDR1 LNHDA and CDR2 SQIVND (reference sequence). The chain's CDR3 is CASQTGSEAFF. CDR3 in DNA: TGTGCCAGTCAGACAGGCTCTGAAGCTTTCTTT.

The chain couples TRBV3-1 (or the pseudogene TRBV3-2) to TRBJ1-2, with D possibly TRBD1 on 5 matching bases. The germline V gene encodes CDR1 LGHDT and CDR2 YNNKEL (reference sequence). Trimming took 1 base from V and 0 from J, leaving 15 bases between them. The length of the CDR3 is 17 residues. The CDR3 DNA is TGTGCCAGCAGCCAAGGCGGGGTGGGGCGGTCTAACTATGGCTACACCTTC. Translated: CASSQGGVGRSNYGYTF.

The V gene is TRBV5-5, the J gene TRBJ2-1; a possible D gene is TRBD1 (5 bases). With 5 bases removed from V and 5 bases from J, the gap between germline ends came to 17 bases. Per germline, CDR1 SGHKS and CDR2 YYEKEE (reference sequence). The CDR3 loop spans 15 amino acids. The CDR3 DNA sequence: TGTGCCAGCAGACCTGGACACGCTTTGAACAATGAGCAGTTCTTC. This codes for CASRPGHALNNEQFF.

This clone has just a few counts. The V and J genes are TRBV10-3 and TRBJ1-2; weak D call: TRBD1 (5 bases). With 2 bases removed from V and 0 bases from J, the gap between germline ends came to 10 bases. The germline V gene encodes CDR1 ENHRY and CDR2 SYGVKD. CDR3 length: 15 amino acids. CDR3 protein: CAISEGGDPNYGYTF. The CDR3 bases are TGTGCCATCAGTGAGGGAGGGGACCCTAACTATGGCTACACCTTC.

About this clone itself: This sample also contains other DNA sequences that code for the same CDR3. The chain uses TRBV3-1 (or the pseudogene TRBV3-2) and TRBJ1-2; TRBD1 is a possible D gene (6 bases). The CDR3 is 14 residues long. Between the trimmed V and J ends, which lost 0 bases and 8 bases, there was a span of 13 bases. Per the germline V gene, CDR1 is LGHDT and CDR2 is YNNKEL (reference sequence). CDR3 in amino acids: CASSQDSGGRGYTF. DNA for the CDR3: TGTGCCAGCAGCCAAGATTCGGGGGGCAGGGGCTACACCTTC.

The rearrangement uses TRBV11-3 and TRBJ2-3, with TRBD1 as a possible D gene (7 bases). The V end was cut by 4 bases, the J end by 1 base, with 18 bases between. Looked up from germline, CDR1 is SGHNT and CDR2 is YENEEA. This CDR3 is built from 17 residues. The CDR3 DNA is TGTGCCAGCAGCTACGGAGGGGGCGCCGCTGGCACAGATACGCAGTATTTT. Protein product: CASSYGGGAAGTDTQYF.

This clone was seen once. This sequence joins TRBV21-1 and TRBJ2-7; TRBD2 is the table's D call, not checked against the DNA. TRBV21-1 is a pseudogene. The length of the CDR3 is 15 residues. The CDR3 here is CASSKLGNRTYEQYF. In nucleotides, the CDR3 is TGTGCCAGCAGCAAACTCGGGAACCGAACCTACGAGCAGTACTTC.

The chain carries TRBV10-3 and TRBJ1-1; possible D gene TRBD1, 6 bases. This CDR3 is built from 15 residues. Germline V gives CDR1 ENHRY, CDR2 SYGVKD. V was pared by 6 bases and J by 1 base, with 15 bases between. This chain's CDR3 is CAISWTAKSNTEAFF. In DNA, the CDR3 is TGTGCCATCAGCTGGACAGCAAAATCGAACACTGAAGCTTTCTTT.

The chain links TRBV28 to TRBJ1-3, with TRBD1 matching 9 bases. The V and J ends lost 5 bases and 6 bases, in that order; junction bases with no gene match: 17. The CDR3 covers 18 residues. Germline-derived CDR1 and CDR2 are MDHEN and SYDVKM. The CDR3 loop reads CASSRTGVTPRGVNTIYF. DNA for the CDR3: TGTGCCAGCAGTAGGACAGGGGTTACCCCAAGGGGAGTAAACACCATATATTTT.

This clone has more than one count but fewer than ten. V and J are TRBV11-3 and TRBJ2-7; 10 nucleotides line up with TRBD1. With 0 bases clipped from V and 5 bases from J, the junction kept 4 bases outside the gene matches. The V gene's germline CDR1 is SGHNT and CDR2 YENEEA. CDR3 length: 15 amino acids. This CDR3 is CASSLDETGGHEQYF. DNA for the CDR3: TGTGCCAGCAGCTTAGATGAGACAGGGGGCCACGAGCAGTACTTC.

The chain links TRBV19 to TRBJ2-3; 8 nucleotides line up with TRBD2. This CDR3 spans 15 amino acids. V lost 5 bases and J lost 2; bases outside the gene matches: 6. Germline assignment: CDR1 LNHDA and CDR2 SQIVND (reference sequence). CDR3 amino acids: CASSGRGGTTDTQYF. The CDR3 bases are TGTGCCAGTAGTGGCCGGGGGGGAACCACAGATACGCAGTATTTT. Filled out from reference TRBV19 and TRBJ2-3, the complete variable domain reads DGGITQSPKYLFRKEGQNVTLSCEQNLNHDAMYWYRQDPGQGLRLIYYSQIVNDFQKGDIAEGYSVSREKKESFPLTVTSAQKNPTAFYLCASSGRGGTTDTQYFGPGTRLTVL.

The gene calls are TRBV4-1 and TRBJ1-2; a weak D match, TRBD1 (5 bases). The germline V gene has CDR1 MGHRA and CDR2 YSYEKL. This CDR3 comprises 14 residues. Trimming stripped 6 bases from V and 4 bases from J, with 15 bases between. The CDR3 region has the DNA TGCGCCAGCAGACGGGACGCCGGGGGCTATGGCTACACCTTC. Protein: CASRRDAGGYGYTF.

V usage is TRBV28 and J usage is TRBJ2-7; 12 bases match TRBD2. The CDR3 has 16 residues. V gave up 8 bases and J gave up 0 bases; unmatched junction bases: 8. Germline CDR1 and CDR2: MDHEN and SYDVKM. The CDR3 spells CASVASGRGPSYEQYF. The DNA of the CDR3 is TGTGCCAGCGTGGCTAGCGGGAGGGGGCCCTCCTACGAGCAGTACTTC.

V usage is TRBV28 and J usage is TRBJ2-3; TRBD2 matches at 11 bases. Germline trimming cut 7 bases from V and 5 bases from J; bases unmatched to any gene: 8. Germline CDR1 reads MDHEN; CDR2 reads SYDVKM. The CDR3 has 15 residues. CDR3 protein: CASTPIGLAGDTQYF. CDR3 DNA sequence: TGTGCCAGCACCCCGATAGGACTAGCGGGAGATACGCAGTATTTT. The complete variable domain, with remaining parts taken from reference TRBV28 and TRBJ2-3, reads DVKVTQSSRYLVKRTGEKVFLECVQDMDHENMFWYRQDPGLGLRLIYFSYDVKMKEKGDIPEGYSVSREKKERFSLILESASTNQTSMYLCASTPIGLAGDTQYFGPGTRLTVL.

The rearrangement links TRBV19 to TRBJ2-3; no clear D gene. Germline CDR1 reads LNHDA; CDR2 reads SQIVND (reference sequence). V was clipped by 4 bases and J by 1 base, with 9 bases between them. This CDR3 contains 14 residues. The chain's CDR3 is CASSTYTGTDTQYF. DNA for the CDR3: TGTGCCAGTAGTACTTATACGGGCACAGATACGCAGTATTTT.

The chain is built from TRBV2 and TRBJ2-5, with a weak D call TRBD1 (5 bases). Trimming pared 7 bases from V and 0 bases from J, leaving 12 bases between. In germline, CDR1 is SNHLY, CDR2 FYNNEI. This CDR3 has 14 amino acids. The CDR3 DNA follows: TGTGCCAGCACCATTGCGACAGACCAAGAGACCCAGTACTTC. Translated: CASTIATDQETQYF.

V and J are TRBV28 and TRBJ2-5, with 10 nucleotides matching TRBD2. V lost 4 bases, J lost 2 bases, and 4 bases stayed unmatched. Germline lookup yields CDR1 MDHEN and CDR2 SYDVKM. This CDR3 is built from 15 residues. The CDR3 sequence is CASSSSGRAQETQYF. The CDR3, as DNA: TGTGCCAGCAGTTCTAGCGGGAGAGCGCAAGAGACCCAGTACTTC.

The chain carries TRBV6-2 or TRBV6-3 and TRBJ2-1; 14 nucleotides align to TRBD2. From germline, CDR1 is MNHEY and CDR2 SVGEGT. The junction had 0 bases not matched to a gene; V was cut back by 2 bases and J by 3 bases. The CDR3 is 16 amino acids. The CDR3 DNA is TGTGCCAGCAGTTACGGACTAGCGGGAGGCTACAATGAGCAGTTCTTC. Its translation is CASSYGLAGGYNEQFF.

This clone has just one count. The chain has TRBV5-4 and TRBJ2-5, with D possibly TRBD1 on 5 matching bases. The germline V and J ends were trimmed by 4 bases and 5 bases, with 15 bases remaining between them. The germline CDR1 and CDR2 sequences are SGHNT and YYREEE (reference sequence). The CDR3 runs 14 residues. This chain's CDR3 is CASSGWGRVETQYF. DNA of the CDR3: TGTGCCAGCAGCGGCTGGGGCCGGGTGGAGACCCAGTACTTC.

The chain employs TRBV28 and TRBJ1-2; 8 bases line up with TRBD1. CDR1 and CDR2 from the germline V gene are MDHEN and SYDVKM. The V segment lost 6 bases and the J segment 1 base; nucleotides outside the gene matches: 7. This CDR3 region has 15 residues. This chain's CDR3 is CASRTGQGLNYGYTF. CDR3 DNA sequence: TGTGCCAGCAGGACCGGACAGGGACTTAACTATGGCTACACCTTC.

This clone occurred a few times. V and J are TRBV6-1 and TRBJ2-7; D gene unclear. Germline CDR1 and CDR2: MNHNS and SASEGT. Trimming removed 0 bases from V and 0 bases from J, with 9 bases in between. CDR3 size: 15 residues. The CDR3 here is CASSEAPASSYEQYF. The DNA for the CDR3 is TGTGCCAGCAGTGAAGCGCCAGCGAGCTCCTACGAGCAGTACTTC.

The chain combines TRBV28 with TRBJ2-7, with 10 nucleotides matching TRBD2. CDR1 and CDR2 (germline): MDHEN, SYDVKM. The CDR3 is 16 residues long. With 5 bases clipped from V and 5 bases from J, the junction kept 12 bases outside the gene matches. The CDR3 nucleotides are TGTGCCAGCAGTACCCTACCGGGACTAGCGAGACACGAGCAGTACTTC. This translates into CASSTLPGLARHEQYF.

V and J are TRBV15 and TRBJ1-2; D uncertain. This CDR3 comprises 14 residues. Trimming stripped 0 bases from V and 4 bases from J, with 9 bases between. Germline CDR1 is LNHNV and CDR2 is YYDKDF (reference sequence). CDR3 bases: TGTGCCACCAGCAGAGATTCAATGAGCTATGGCTACACCTTC. Its translation: CATSRDSMSYGYTF.

This clone occurred once. Within the sample, other DNA sequences also encode this same CDR3. This chain joins TRBV5-1 and TRBJ1-1, with D perhaps TRBD1 (6 bases). With 2 bases removed from V and 0 bases from J, the gap between germline ends came to 8 bases. There are 14 residues in the CDR3. CDR1 is SGHRS and CDR2 is YFSETQ in the germline V gene. In DNA form, the CDR3 reads TGCGCCAGCAGCTTACAGGGAGTGAACACTGAAGCTTTCTTT. It translates to CASSLQGVNTEAFF.

This clone was found once. V is TRBV7-9 and J is TRBJ2-7, with D possibly TRBD1 on 6 matching bases. Trimming removed 5 bases from V and 2 bases from J, with 13 bases in between. This CDR3 comprises 14 residues. The germline V gene has CDR1 SEHNR and CDR2 FQNEAQ (reference sequence). The CDR3 protein is CASSPRTVTYEQYF. CDR3 in DNA: TGTGCCAGCAGCCCCCGGACAGTTACCTACGAGCAGTACTTC.